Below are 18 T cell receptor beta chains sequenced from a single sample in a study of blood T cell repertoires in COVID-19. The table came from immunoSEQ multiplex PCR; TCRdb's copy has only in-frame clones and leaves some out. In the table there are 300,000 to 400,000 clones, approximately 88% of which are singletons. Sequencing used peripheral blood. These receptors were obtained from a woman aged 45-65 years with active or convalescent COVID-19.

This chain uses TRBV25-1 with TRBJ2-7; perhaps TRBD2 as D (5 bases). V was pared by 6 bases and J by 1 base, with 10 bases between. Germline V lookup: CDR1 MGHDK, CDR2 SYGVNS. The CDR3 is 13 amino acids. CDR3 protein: CASREGGSYEQYF. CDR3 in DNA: TGTGCCAGCAGAGAGGGTGGGTCCTACGAGCAGTACTTC.

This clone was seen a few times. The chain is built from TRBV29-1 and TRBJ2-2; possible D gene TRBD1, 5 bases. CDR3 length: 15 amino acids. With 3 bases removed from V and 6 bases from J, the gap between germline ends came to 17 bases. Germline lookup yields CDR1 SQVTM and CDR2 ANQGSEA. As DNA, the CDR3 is TGCAGCGTTGAGGCAGGGAAGGCATTACCCGGGGAGCTGTTTTTT. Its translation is CSVEAGKALPGELFF.

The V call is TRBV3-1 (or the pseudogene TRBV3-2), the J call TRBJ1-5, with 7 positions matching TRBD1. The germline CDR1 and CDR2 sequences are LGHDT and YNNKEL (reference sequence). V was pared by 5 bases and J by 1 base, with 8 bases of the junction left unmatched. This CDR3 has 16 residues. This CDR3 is CASSTRSGGSNQPQHF. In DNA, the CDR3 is TGTGCCAGCAGCACCCGATCAGGGGGGAGCAATCAGCCCCAGCATTTT.

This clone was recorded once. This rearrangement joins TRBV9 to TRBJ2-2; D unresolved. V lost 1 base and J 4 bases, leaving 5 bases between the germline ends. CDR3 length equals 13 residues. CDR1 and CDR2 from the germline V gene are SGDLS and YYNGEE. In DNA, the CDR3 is TGTGCCAGCAGCGTATTTCGCACCGGGGAGCTGTTTTTT. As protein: CASSVFRTGELFF.

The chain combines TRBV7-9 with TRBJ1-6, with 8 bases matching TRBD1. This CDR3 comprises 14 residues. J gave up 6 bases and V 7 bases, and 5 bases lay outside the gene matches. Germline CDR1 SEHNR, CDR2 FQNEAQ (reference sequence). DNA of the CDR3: TGTGCCAGCACTCCGACAGGGGCTAATTCACCCCTCCACTTT. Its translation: CASTPTGANSPLHF. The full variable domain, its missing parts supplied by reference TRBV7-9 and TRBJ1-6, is DTGVSQNPRHKITKRGQNVTFRCDPISEHNRLYWYRQTLGQGPEFLTYFQNEAQLEKSRLLSDRFSAERPKGSFSTLEIQRTEQGDSAMYLCASTPTGANSPLHFGNGTRLTVT.

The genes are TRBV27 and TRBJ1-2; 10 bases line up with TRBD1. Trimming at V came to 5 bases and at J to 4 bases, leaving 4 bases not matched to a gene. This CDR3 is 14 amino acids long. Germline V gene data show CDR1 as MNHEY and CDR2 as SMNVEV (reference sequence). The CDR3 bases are TGTGCCAGCAGTAGACAGGGGGCCCGCTATGGCTACACCTTC. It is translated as CASSRQGARYGYTF.

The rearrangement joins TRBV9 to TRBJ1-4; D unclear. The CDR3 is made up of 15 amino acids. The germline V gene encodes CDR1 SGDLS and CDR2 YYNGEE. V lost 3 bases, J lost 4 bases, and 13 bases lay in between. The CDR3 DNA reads TGTGCCAGCAGCGGAAAGAAGGGAGGTAATGAAAAACTGTTTTTT. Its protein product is CASSGKKGGNEKLFF.

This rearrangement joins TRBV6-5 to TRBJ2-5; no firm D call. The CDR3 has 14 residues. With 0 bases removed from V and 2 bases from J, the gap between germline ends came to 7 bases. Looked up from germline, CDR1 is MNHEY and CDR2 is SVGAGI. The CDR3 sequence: CASSYSVGQETQYF. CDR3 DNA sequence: TGTGCCAGCAGTTACTCGGTCGGTCAAGAGACCCAGTACTTC.

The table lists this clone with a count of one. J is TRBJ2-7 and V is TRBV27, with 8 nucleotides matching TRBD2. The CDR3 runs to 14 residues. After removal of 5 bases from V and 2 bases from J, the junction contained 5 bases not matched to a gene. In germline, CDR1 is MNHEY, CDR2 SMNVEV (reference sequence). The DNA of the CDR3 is TGTGCCAGCAGTGGCTTAGCGGGACCCTACGAGCAGTACTTC. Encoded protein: CASSGLAGPYEQYF.

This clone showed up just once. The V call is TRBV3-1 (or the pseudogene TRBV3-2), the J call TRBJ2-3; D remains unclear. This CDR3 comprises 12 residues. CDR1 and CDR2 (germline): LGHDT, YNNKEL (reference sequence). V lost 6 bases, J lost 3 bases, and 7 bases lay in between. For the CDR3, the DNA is TGTGCCAGCAGACGCGGAACAGATACGCAGTATTTT. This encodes CASRRGTDTQYF.

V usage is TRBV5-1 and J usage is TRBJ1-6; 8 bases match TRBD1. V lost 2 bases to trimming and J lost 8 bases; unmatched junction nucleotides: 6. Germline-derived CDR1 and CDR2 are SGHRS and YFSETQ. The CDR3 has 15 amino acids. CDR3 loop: CASSFYGQGDSPLHF. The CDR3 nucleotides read TGCGCCAGCAGCTTTTATGGACAGGGAGATTCACCCCTCCACTTT.

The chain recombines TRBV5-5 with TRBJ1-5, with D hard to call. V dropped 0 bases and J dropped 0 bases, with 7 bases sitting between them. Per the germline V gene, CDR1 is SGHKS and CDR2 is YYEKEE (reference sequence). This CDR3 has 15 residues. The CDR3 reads CASSLGTTSNQPQHF. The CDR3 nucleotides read TGTGCCAGCAGCTTGGGGACTACTAGCAATCAGCCCCAGCATTTT.

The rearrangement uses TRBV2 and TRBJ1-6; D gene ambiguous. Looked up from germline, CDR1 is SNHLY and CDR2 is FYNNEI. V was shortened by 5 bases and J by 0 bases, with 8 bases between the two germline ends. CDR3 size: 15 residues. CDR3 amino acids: CASSYISSYNSPLHF. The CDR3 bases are TGTGCCAGCAGTTACATAAGCTCCTATAATTCACCCCTCCACTTT. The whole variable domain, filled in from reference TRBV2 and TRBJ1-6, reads EPEVTQTPSHQVTQMGQEVILRCVPISNHLYFYWYRQILGQKVEFLVSFYNNEISEKSEIFDDQFSVERPDGSNFTLKIRSTKLEDSAMYFCASSYISSYNSPLHFGNGTRLTVT.

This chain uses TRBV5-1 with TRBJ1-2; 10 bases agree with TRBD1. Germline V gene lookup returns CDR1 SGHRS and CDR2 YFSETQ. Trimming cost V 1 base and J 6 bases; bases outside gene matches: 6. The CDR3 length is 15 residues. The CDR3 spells CASSLLDRGLDGYTF. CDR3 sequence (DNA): TGCGCCAGCAGCTTGCTAGACAGGGGGCTGGATGGCTACACCTTC.

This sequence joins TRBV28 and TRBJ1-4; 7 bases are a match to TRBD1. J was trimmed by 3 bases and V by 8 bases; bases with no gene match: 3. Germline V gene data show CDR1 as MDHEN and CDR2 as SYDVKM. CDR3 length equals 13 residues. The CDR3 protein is CASRRGPNEKLFF. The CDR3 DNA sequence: TGTGCCAGCCGAAGGGGGCCTAATGAAAAACTGTTTTTT.

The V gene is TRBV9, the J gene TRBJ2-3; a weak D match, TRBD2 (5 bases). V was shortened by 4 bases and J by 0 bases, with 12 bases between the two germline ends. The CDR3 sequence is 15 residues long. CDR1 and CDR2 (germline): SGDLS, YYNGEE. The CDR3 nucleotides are TGTGCCAGCAGCCCTTACAGCGGAAGCACAGATACGCAGTATTTT. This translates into CASSPYSGSTDTQYF.

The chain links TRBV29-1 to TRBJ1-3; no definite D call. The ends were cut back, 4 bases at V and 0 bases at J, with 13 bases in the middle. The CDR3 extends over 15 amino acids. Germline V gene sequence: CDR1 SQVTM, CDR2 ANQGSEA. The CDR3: CSVGTDSNSGNTIYF. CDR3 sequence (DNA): TGCAGCGTTGGTACGGACTCAAACTCTGGAAACACCATATATTTT.

The DNA of the CDR3 is TGTGCCAGCAGCGAGGTACAGGGGGAATATGAAAAACTGTTTTTT. The encoded protein is CASSEVQGEYEKLFF. The V call is TRBV9, the J call TRBJ1-4; 8 nucleotides agree with TRBD1. Trimming removed 3 bases from V and 6 bases from J; junction bases left unmatched: 7. Germline CDR1 SGDLS, CDR2 YYNGEE. This CDR3 region has 15 residues.